This T cell receptor (beta chain) was obtained from a study of shared clonotypes between healthy human individuals. CD4+ cells underwent separation, giving CD45RA+ naive and CD45RA-negative memory subsets. Clones were sequenced by immunoSEQ multiplex PCR, and TCRdb holds only the in-frame ones, with some missing. Of 2,500,000 or so clones in the sample, 93% were seen once. The V end was cut by 0 bases, the J end by 3 bases, with 5 bases between. CDR3 length: 14 residues. Germline V gene data show CDR1 as SEHNR and CDR2 as FQNEAQ (reference sequence). Sequencing was done on a sample of naive CD4+ T cells from PBMCs. Subset here: CD45RA+ positively selected. The chain recombines TRBV7-9 with TRBJ1-4; D is undetermined. This TCR was recovered from a young man in good health. Some clones in this sample may be carry-over from other donors' samples. CDR3 sequence (DNA): TGTGCCAGCAGCTTAGCTAGGGCTAATGAAAAACTGTTTTTT. Its protein is CASSLARANEKLFF.